This T cell receptor (beta chain) was sequenced during a study of PD-1 blockade in classical Hodgkin lymphoma. Study findings and constraints: The baseline diversity of complete responders showed similarity to that of newly diagnosed patients. The study found that TCR diversity rose significantly by C4D1 in CD4+ but not CD8+ cells. What caused the repertoire differences, perhaps disease activity or prior therapy, remains undefined. When set against healthy donors, newly diagnosed patients were reported to show lower baseline TCR diversity.

About this clone itself: Its matching antigen is unknown.

Profiled with immunoSEQ multiplex PCR; TCRdb holds only in-frame clones, not every one. Of over 25,000 clones in the sample, about 81% were seen once. With no exception, relapse followed autologous stem cell transplantation in all patients, and brentuximab vedotin exposure varied. This sample comprised peripheral blood mononuclear cells (PBMCs), obtained before the second cycle of nivolumab. This sequence was found in a human donor with classical Hodgkin lymphoma.

The CDR3 sequence is CAWSPPGAGYGYTF. DNA of the CDR3: TGTGCCTGGAGTCCCCCTGGGGCTGGCTATGGCTACACCTTC. This chain joins TRBV30 and TRBJ1-2; a possible D gene is TRBD1 (5 bases). Germline V gene data show CDR1 as GTSNPN and CDR2 as SVGIG (reference sequence). The CDR3 is 14 residues long. V shed 2 bases and J shed 4 bases, with 14 bases lying between them.